Each of the 6 T cell receptor beta chains below was sequenced from the same sample in a study of vaccination and CD4 T cells after COVID-19. The sample's treatment: approximately 11-day PBMC culture with coronavirus spike peptide pools or control peptides (ViraFEST assay). Ahead of the COVID-19 pandemic (2011-2018), the CD4+ T cells of the unexposed donor were collected. No antigen is known for these receptors. The Oncomine TCR Beta short-read assay sequenced DNA from cultured CD4+ T cells. Each CDR3 protein gets one entry after TCRdb re-called the PCR reads with MiXCR. Of under 6,500 distinct CDR3 sequences listed, 27% are singletons. The specimen sequenced was CD4+ T cells from blood, cultured in vitro. These TCRs come from a human donor in good health.

The rearrangement links TRBV6-1 to TRBJ2-5, with D uncertain. V was cut by 7 bases and J by 2 bases, with 17 bases left in between. The CDR3 covers 15 residues. Germline lookup yields CDR1 MNHNS and CDR2 SASEGT. In DNA form, the CDR3 reads TGTGCCAGCACCCAATTACGACGGAGACAAGAGACCCAGTACTTC. This gives the protein CASTQLRRRQETQYF.

V and J are TRBV11-2 and TRBJ1-1, with D possibly TRBD1 on 6 matching bases. Germline V gene data show CDR1 as SGHAT and CDR2 as FQNNGV. Trimming removed 4 bases from V and 0 bases from J, with 9 bases in between. The length of the CDR3 is 14 residues. The CDR3, as DNA: TGTGCCAGCAGCTCCCAGGGGTTGAACACTGAAGCTTTCTTT. This translates into CASSSQGLNTEAFF.

CDR3 nucleotide sequence: TGTGCCAGCTCACCTCAACGGAGGGACAGGGGAAACGAGCAGTACTTC. Translating gives CASSPQRRDRGNEQYF. V gene TRBV18 combines with J gene TRBJ2-7, with TRBD1 matching 10 bases. J lost 5 bases, V lost 3 bases, and 10 bases had no gene match. The germline CDR1 and CDR2 sequences are KGHSH and LQKENI. The CDR3 runs to 16 residues.

The CDR3 sequence is CASSSTETDNEQFF. The CDR3 DNA follows: TGTGCCAGCAGCTCTACTGAAACGGACAATGAGCAGTTCTTC. The chain is built from TRBV7-8 and TRBJ2-1; unclear D gene. Germline assignment: CDR1 SGHVS and CDR2 FQNEAQ. The CDR3 runs 14 residues. V was cut by 4 bases and J by 5 bases, with 12 bases left in between.

By share, this clonotype ranks as medium-sized (0.01 to 0.1%). The CDR3 DNA reads TGTGCCAGCAGTGCAACAGGAAACCGAGATACGCAGTATTTT. Amino acid sequence: CASSATGNRDTQYF. The chain has TRBV6-1 and TRBJ2-3, with D possibly being TRBD1 (5 bases). V lost 4 bases and J 5 bases, leaving 13 bases between the germline ends. The CDR3 runs 14 residues. Germline V gene sequence: CDR1 MNHNS, CDR2 SASEGT.

DNA for the CDR3: TGCAGTGCTAGAATAGGTGCAGATACGCAGTATTTT. Protein: CSARIGADTQYF. V is TRBV20-1 and J is TRBJ2-3; D unresolved. Germline V gene sequence: CDR1 DFQATT, CDR2 SNEGSKA (reference sequence). The germline V and J ends were trimmed by 2 bases and 4 bases, with 7 bases remaining between them. CDR3 length: 12 amino acids.